These 19 T cell receptor beta chains came from one sample sequenced in a study of blood T cell repertoires in COVID-19. Sequencing was performed with immunoSEQ multiplex PCR; in TCRdb, only in-frame clones are kept and a portion is missing. Counted here are 470,000 or so clones, about 89% occurring once; the ten biggest clones make up 4% to 5.5%. The sample was peripheral blood. The source of these receptors is a woman in her twenties or thirties with acute or convalescent COVID-19.

The chain combines TRBV11-2 with TRBJ2-7, with D possibly being TRBD1 (6 bases). Germline values: CDR1 SGHAT, CDR2 FQNNGV. The ends were cut back, 5 bases at V and 6 bases at J, with 17 bases in the middle. The CDR3 loop spans 14 amino acids. CDR3 in DNA: TGTGCCAGCAGCCTCGTAACGGACAGTCTCGAGCAGTACTTC. Its translation is CASSLVTDSLEQYF.

This chain connects TRBV4-2 to TRBJ2-2; D is perhaps TRBD1 (5 bases). Germline V gene lookup returns CDR1 LGHNA and CDR2 YNFKEQ. V was pared by 1 base and J by 0 bases, with 21 bases between. The length of the CDR3 is 20 residues. CDR3 nucleotide sequence: TGTGCCAGCAGCCAAGGATCCTCTACAGGCCCGGAGTCGAACACCGGGGAGCTGTTTTTT. As protein: CASSQGSSTGPESNTGELFF.

The chain employs TRBV7-9 and TRBJ2-5; TRBD1 might be the D (6 bases). The CDR3 has 13 residues. Germline V lookup: CDR1 SEHNR, CDR2 FQNEAQ (reference sequence). V lost 1 base, J lost 7 bases, and 10 bases lay in between. The CDR3 sequence: CASSLGTVGTQYF. CDR3 sequence (DNA): TGTGCCAGCAGCTTAGGGACAGTTGGGACCCAGTACTTC.

This chain joins TRBV7-9 and TRBJ1-5; 7 bases match TRBD1. Germline-derived CDR1 and CDR2 are SEHNR and FQNEAQ (reference sequence). The trim removed 3 bases at V and 7 bases at J, leaving 9 bases unmatched. The CDR3 spans 15 residues. DNA for the CDR3: TGTGCCAGCAGCTTCGGGCAGGGGGTTGGGCAGCCCCAGCATTTT. This sequence encodes CASSFGQGVGQPQHF.

This rearrangement joins TRBV7-3 to TRBJ2-3; 7 bases are shared with TRBD2. This CDR3 region has 15 residues. Germline values: CDR1 SGHTA, CDR2 FQGTGA. Losses at the gene ends were 0 bases for V and 5 bases for J; bases not matched to a gene: 5. This CDR3 reads CASSLTSGRGDTQYF. The CDR3 coding sequence is TGTGCCAGCAGCTTAACGTCAGGGAGGGGAGATACGCAGTATTTT.

J is TRBJ1-2 and V is TRBV5-6; unclear D gene. Germline V CDR1 and CDR2: SGHDT, YYEEEE. CDR3 length: 15 residues. Trimming shortened V by 4 bases and J by 0 bases, and 13 bases separated the two germline ends. The CDR3: CASSHYITANYGYTF. The CDR3 bases are TGTGCCAGCAGCCATTACATCACAGCTAACTATGGCTACACCTTC.

This chain connects TRBV6-1 to TRBJ2-1, with D unresolved. Trimming pared 0 bases from V and 7 bases from J, leaving 7 bases between. The length of the CDR3 is 13 residues. Per germline, CDR1 MNHNS and CDR2 SASEGT. CDR3 sequence (DNA): TGTGCCAGCAGTGAAGCACGGTATAATGAGCAGTTCTTC. Its protein is CASSEARYNEQFF.

The chain has TRBV6-6 and TRBJ2-1; 9 nucleotides agree with TRBD1. The CDR3 length is 14 residues. V lost 8 bases to trimming and J lost 2 bases; unmatched junction nucleotides: 4. The germline V gene has CDR1 MNHNY and CDR2 SVGAGI (reference sequence). The CDR3 DNA is TGTGCCAGCGGTACAGGGGGCGCCTACAATGAGCAGTTCTTC. It encodes CASGTGGAYNEQFF.

The sample holds one count of this clone. This chain links TRBV27 with TRBJ2-7; weak D call: TRBD1 (6 bases). CDR3 length: 14 residues. Trimming removed 6 bases from V and 2 bases from J, with 14 bases in between. Germline CDR1 MNHEY, CDR2 SMNVEV (reference sequence). The CDR3 region has the DNA TGTGCCAGCAGCAATACAGGGCTCGCCTACGAGCAGTACTTC. Residues: CASSNTGLAYEQYF.

The V gene is TRBV7-9, the J gene TRBJ2-5; D gene uncertain. With 2 bases removed from V and 2 bases from J, the gap between germline ends came to 12 bases. CDR1 and CDR2 (germline): SEHNR, FQNEAQ (reference sequence). The CDR3 length is 15 residues. The CDR3 sequence is CASSLRRTVQETQYF. The CDR3, as DNA: TGTGCCAGCAGCTTAAGGCGCACAGTTCAAGAGACCCAGTACTTC.

This chain joins TRBV18 and TRBJ1-5; no definite D call. The ends were cut back, 2 bases at V and 5 bases at J, with 16 bases in the middle. Germline V lookup: CDR1 KGHSH, CDR2 LQKENI. The CDR3 contains 16 residues. CDR3: CASSPETRAGDQPQHF. CDR3 coding DNA: TGTGCCAGCTCACCAGAAACTCGTGCCGGGGATCAGCCCCAGCATTTT.

V is TRBV4-1 and J is TRBJ2-7; D perhaps matches TRBD1 (5 bases). The V and J ends lost 4 bases and 0 bases respectively, with 13 bases between them. CDR3 length: 15 amino acids. Germline V gene data show CDR1 as MGHRA and CDR2 as YSYEKL. In nucleotides, the CDR3 is TGCGCCAGCAGCCGGTGGACACCGCTCTCCTACGAGCAGTACTTC. It specifies CASSRWTPLSYEQYF.

The CDR3 nucleotides are TGTGCCACGGCGGGGGGAAGCTCCTACGAGCAGTACTTC. This gives the protein CATAGGSSYEQYF. The chain recombines TRBV24-1 with TRBJ2-7, with 8 bases aligning to TRBD2. Trimming cost V 10 bases and J 0 bases; bases outside gene matches: 4. Germline V CDR1 and CDR2: KGHDR, SFDVKD. The CDR3 is 13 residues long.

The chain joins TRBV5-6 to TRBJ1-6; D is possibly TRBD1 (6 bases). Germline V gene lookup returns CDR1 SGHDT and CDR2 YYEEEE. The V end was cut by 0 bases, the J end by 8 bases, with 12 bases between. This CDR3 has 15 amino acids. Here the CDR3 reads CASSLARDIDSPLHF. DNA of the CDR3: TGTGCCAGCAGCTTGGCCAGGGACATCGATTCACCCCTCCACTTT.

J is TRBJ1-6 and V is TRBV3-1 (or the pseudogene TRBV3-2); D possibly corresponds to TRBD1 (5 bases). The V gene's germline CDR1 is LGHDT and CDR2 YNNKEL (reference sequence). Between the trimmed V and J ends, which lost 1 base and 0 bases, there was a span of 7 bases. CDR3 size: 16 residues. The CDR3 DNA is TGTGCCAGCAGCCAAGGACAGTACTCCTATAATTCACCCCTCCACTTT. Translation gives CASSQGQYSYNSPLHF.

This clone has only one observation. The gene calls are TRBV28 and TRBJ2-7; no clear D. CDR1 and CDR2 (germline): MDHEN, SYDVKM. The CDR3 extends over 13 amino acids. Trimming removed 1 base from V and 4 bases from J, with 8 bases in between. The CDR3 DNA is TGTGCCAGCAGTTTATCCCGGAGTTACGAGCAGTACTTC. Protein sequence: CASSLSRSYEQYF. Complete variable domain (other parts from reference TRBV28 and TRBJ2-7): DVKVTQSSRYLVKRTGEKVFLECVQDMDHENMFWYRQDPGLGLRLIYFSYDVKMKEKGDIPEGYSVSREKKERFSLILESASTNQTSMYLCASSLSRSYEQYFGPGTRLTVT.

CDR3 sequence: CASTSGSNNYGYTF. The CDR3 bases are TGCGCCAGCACGTCAGGCTCTAATAACTATGGCTACACCTTC. The V gene is TRBV5-1, the J gene TRBJ1-2; D ambiguous. The CDR3 spans 14 residues. The ends were cut back, 6 bases at V and 1 base at J, with 13 bases in the middle. Germline-derived CDR1 and CDR2 are SGHRS and YFSETQ.

This chain joins TRBV7-2 and TRBJ2-3; possibly TRBD2 for D (5 bases). This CDR3 has 17 residues. The germline gives CDR1 SGHTA, CDR2 FQGNSA. Trimming stripped 3 bases from V and 1 base from J, with 17 bases between. This CDR3 is CASSFLNAGVGTDTQYF. CDR3 in DNA: TGTGCCAGCAGCTTTTTAAATGCGGGTGTCGGCACAGATACGCAGTATTTT.

The chain carries TRBV13 and TRBJ2-7; 9 positions agree with TRBD1. This CDR3 spans 14 amino acids. CDR1 PRHDT and CDR2 FYEKMQ come from the germline V gene (reference sequence). Losses at the gene ends were 5 bases for V and 7 bases for J; bases not matched to a gene: 9. CDR3 coding DNA: TGTGCCAGCAGCCTCGGGACAGGGCCGGGTGAGCAGTACTTC. It is translated as CASSLGTGPGEQYF. The full variable domain, rest sourced from reference TRBV13 and TRBJ2-7, is AAGVIQSPRHLIKEKRETATLKCYPIPRHDTVYWYQQGPGQDPQFLISFYEKMQSDKGSIPDRFSAQQFSDYHSELNMSSLELGDSALYFCASSLGTGPGEQYFGPGTRLTVT.